Listed below are T cell receptor beta chains from one sample, sequenced in a study of cytomegalovirus exposure and HLA in healthy donors. Data came from immunoSEQ multiplex PCR; TCRdb stores just in-frame clones and leaves some out. The sample records 200,000 to 250,000 clones, over 75% being singletons. Sample: PBMCs. These receptors originate from a man between 18 and 29 years old in good health and CMV-seropositive. Both conserved end residues are part of each CDR3. The D gene is left open where the match is weak. Clone sizes are given selectively: once, few, many, or a class where the clone is expanded.

CDR3aa	CDR3nt	v_gene	d_gene	j_gene	abundance
CASKESSYEQYF	TGTGCCAGCAAGGAGTCCTCCTACGAGCAGTACTTC	TRBV6-6	.	TRBJ2-7	.
CASSHLGEQYF	TGTGCCAGCAGCCACCTGGGCGAGCAGTACTTC	TRBV4-2	.	TRBJ2-7	few
CASSLAGTGYQPQHF	TGTGCCAGCAGCTTGGCCGGGACAGGGTATCAGCCCCAGCATTTT	TRBV5-6	TRBD1	TRBJ1-5	once
CASSASPFGEGKNEQFF	TGTGCCAGCAGTGCCTCGCCGTTTGGGGAGGGCAAGAATGAGCAGTTCTTC	TRBV6-1	TRBD2	TRBJ2-1	.
CASSFGTDQETQYF	TGCGCCAGCAGCTTCGGGACAGATCAAGAGACCCAGTACTTC	TRBV5-1	TRBD1	TRBJ2-5	.
CAISESTSGRPTDTQYF	TGTGCCATCAGTGAGTCGACTAGCGGGAGGCCCACAGATACGCAGTATTTT	TRBV10-3	TRBD2	TRBJ2-3	.
CASSYSSQTGGYTF	TGTGCCAGCAGTTACTCGTCCCAGACCGGCGGCTACACCTTC	TRBV6-5	.	TRBJ1-2	.
CASSRDRVGEKLFF	TGCGCCAGCAGCCGGGACAGGGTGGGGGAAAAACTGTTTTTT	TRBV4-1	TRBD1	TRBJ1-4	.
CASRVGETGGYTF	TGTGCCAGCAGGGTCGGTGAGACTGGGGGCTACACCTTC	TRBV6-1	.	TRBJ1-2	.
CASSFPGVGTEAFF	TGTGCCAGCAGCTTCCCGGGGGTGGGGACTGAAGCTTTCTTT	TRBV5-6	.	TRBJ1-1	.
CASSTSLRSTAEAFF	TGTGCCAGCAGTACCTCCCTGCGATCTACGGCTGAAGCTTTCTTT	TRBV6-5	.	TRBJ1-1	.
CSVQGPGTDTQYF	TGCAGCGTCCAGGGCCCCGGCACAGATACGCAGTATTTT	TRBV29-1	.	TRBJ2-3	.
CASSSLDGFTEAFF	TGTGCCAGCAGCTCCCTTGATGGATTCACTGAAGCTTTCTTT	TRBV13	.	TRBJ1-1	.
CASSTHRGQVHEQYF	TGTGCCAGTAGTACTCACAGGGGGCAGGTCCACGAGCAGTACTTC	TRBV19	TRBD1	TRBJ2-7	.
CATSRDYGSSYEQYF	TGTGCCACCAGCAGAGATTACGGGAGCTCCTACGAGCAGTACTTC	TRBV15	.	TRBJ2-7	once
CASSTQGDGYTF	TGCGCCAGCAGTACGCAGGGAGATGGCTACACCTTC	TRBV5-1	.	TRBJ1-2	.
CATSRGTSGRDTGELFF	TGTGCCACCAGCAGGGGGACTAGCGGGAGAGACACCGGGGAGCTGTTTTTT	TRBV15	TRBD2	TRBJ2-2	once
CSVGHGSDKNIQYF	TGCAGCGTTGGGCACGGTTCGGACAAAAACATTCAGTACTTC	TRBV29-1	.	TRBJ2-4	.
CAISGHSAGLDTQYF	TGTGCCATCAGTGGACATAGCGCGGGACTGGATACGCAGTATTTT	TRBV10-3	.	TRBJ2-3	.
CAISRTGGVGNEQYF	TGTGCCATCAGTAGGACAGGGGGCGTCGGGAACGAGCAGTACTTC	TRBV10-3	TRBD1	TRBJ2-7	.
CASSPGLASNNEQFF	TGTGCCAGCAGCCCCGGACTAGCGAGCAACAATGAGCAGTTCTTC	TRBV5-4	TRBD2	TRBJ2-1	.
CASSQTTPRGQPTDTQYF	TGTGCCAGCAGCCAGACAACCCCCCGTGGACAGCCCACAGATACGCAGTATTTT	TRBV14	.	TRBJ2-3	.
CASSASGTSYGYEQYF	TGTGCCAGCAGTGCCTCCGGGACTTCGTACGGGTACGAGCAGTACTTC	TRBV6-1	.	TRBJ2-7	.
CSVEDTTGGNQPQHF	TGCAGCGTTGAAGACACAACCGGGGGCAATCAGCCCCAGCATTTT	TRBV29-1	.	TRBJ1-5	once
CAWGDRIYEQYF	TGTGCCTGGGGGGACAGGATTTACGAGCAGTACTTC	TRBV30	TRBD1	TRBJ2-7	few
CASSYAGGIYGYTF	TGTGCCAGCAGTTACGCAGGGGGGATCTATGGCTACACCTTC	TRBV6-5	TRBD1	TRBJ1-2	.
CASSLLGRQGSFF	TGTGCCAGCAGCTTACTCGGCAGACAGGGAAGTTTCTTT	TRBV7-9	TRBD1	TRBJ1-1	.
CASSGARGNNEQFF	TGTGCCAGCAGCGGAGCGCGGGGTAACAATGAGCAGTTCTTC	TRBV7-6	.	TRBJ2-1	once
CAISSGKTALNTEAFF	TGTGCCATCAGTTCGGGAAAAACAGCTCTGAACACTGAAGCTTTCTTT	TRBV10-3	.	TRBJ1-1	.